These 18 T cell receptor beta chains were sequenced from one sample in a study of blood T cell repertoires in COVID-19. The repertoire was sequenced with immunoSEQ multiplex PCR; TCRdb's copy has only in-frame clones and lacks some. The sample has approximately 170,000 clones, under 85% seen once. Input material: peripheral blood. The origin of the receptors is a woman aged 70-85 years with COVID-19, enrolled during active disease.

The gene calls are TRBV2 and TRBJ1-1; 9 nucleotides match TRBD1. Germline trimming cut 4 bases from V and 3 bases from J; bases unmatched to any gene: 12. CDR1 and CDR2 from the germline V gene are SNHLY and FYNNEI. The CDR3 loop spans 17 amino acids. Here the CDR3 reads CASSAPPGTGRHTEAFF. The CDR3 DNA reads TGTGCCAGCAGTGCTCCTCCCGGGACAGGGCGTCACACTGAAGCTTTCTTT.

The genes are TRBV6-5 and TRBJ1-1; D is ambiguous. The V and J ends lost 4 bases and 0 bases respectively, with 9 bases between them. The CDR3 covers 14 residues. The germline CDR1 and CDR2 sequences are MNHEY and SVGAGI. The CDR3 spells CASSSGRLNTEAFF. The CDR3 DNA sequence: TGTGCCAGCAGTTCTGGCAGGTTGAACACTGAAGCTTTCTTT.

The V gene is TRBV7-2, the J gene TRBJ1-5, with a possible D match to TRBD1 (6 bases). The CDR3 spans 15 residues. Trimming shortened V by 3 bases and J by 2 bases, and 11 bases separated the two germline ends. Per germline, CDR1 SGHTA and CDR2 FQGNSA. The CDR3 spells CASSFGTQGNQPQHF. CDR3 bases: TGTGCCAGCAGCTTTGGGACACAGGGCAATCAGCCCCAGCATTTT.

This clone was seen once. The CDR3 loop reads CASSSEPGQYTGELFF. CDR3 coding DNA: TGTGCCAGCAGTTCTGAACCAGGACAGTACACCGGGGAGCTGTTTTTT. J is TRBJ2-2 and V is TRBV27; TRBD1 might be the D (6 bases). This CDR3 has 16 residues. Looked up from germline, CDR1 is MNHEY and CDR2 is SMNVEV (reference sequence). V was cut by 4 bases and J by 3 bases, with 15 bases left in between.

Here the CDR3 reads CASSFFSIGRAAGELFF. The CDR3 DNA is TGTGCCAGCAGCTTTTTCTCTATCGGGAGGGCGGCCGGGGAGCTGTTTTTT. The rearrangement joins TRBV7-2 to TRBJ2-2; TRBD2 aligns across 8 bases. With 3 bases clipped from V and 6 bases from J, the junction kept 12 bases outside the gene matches. The CDR3 spans 17 residues. The germline V gene has CDR1 SGHTA and CDR2 FQGNSA.

The sample holds a few counts of this clone. The chain combines TRBV15 with TRBJ2-5, with D possibly matching TRBD1 (5 bases). The length of the CDR3 is 15 residues. Trimming left V 0 bases short and J 0 bases short, with 8 bases between. Germline V gives CDR1 LNHNV, CDR2 YYDKDF (reference sequence). The CDR3 DNA reads TGTGCCACCAGCAGAGATCAACAGGACCAAGAGACCCAGTACTTC. Protein: CATSRDQQDQETQYF.

This clone showed up many times. This chain links TRBV7-2 with TRBJ1-2; TRBD1 matches at 10 bases. Unmatched junction bases numbered 7, after V lost 5 bases and J lost 4 bases. This CDR3 has 15 residues. Germline V gene lookup returns CDR1 SGHTA and CDR2 FQGNSA. CDR3 sequence: CASSLGTGVLYGYTF. The CDR3 coding sequence is TGTGCCAGCAGCCTGGGGACAGGGGTCCTCTATGGCTACACCTTC.

This clone was counted between two and nine times. The chain joins TRBV7-2 to TRBJ1-3; D remains ambiguous. In germline, CDR1 is SGHTA, CDR2 FQGNSA. The CDR3 covers 13 residues. The V end was cut by 5 bases, the J end by 8 bases, with 13 bases between. The CDR3 protein is CASSPLMGDTIYF. Here the CDR3 DNA reads TGTGCCAGCAGCCCCTTAATGGGAGACACCATATATTTT.

The chain recombines TRBV7-2 with TRBJ2-5; D perhaps matches TRBD1 (6 bases). Germline values: CDR1 SGHTA, CDR2 FQGNSA. The ends were cut back, 1 base at V and 2 bases at J, with 11 bases in the middle. The CDR3 contains 15 residues. The CDR3 DNA reads TGTGCCAGCAGCTTAGGAGGACAGACGCAAGAGACCCAGTACTTC. This gives the protein CASSLGGQTQETQYF.

The chain has TRBV18 and TRBJ2-3; the match to TRBD2 covers 8 bases. Germline assignment: CDR1 KGHSH and CDR2 LQKENI. Trimming at V came to 8 bases and at J to 2 bases, leaving 12 bases not matched to a gene. The CDR3 extends over 16 amino acids. The CDR3 reads CASLAGAGGITDTQYF. Written as DNA, the CDR3 is TGTGCCAGCCTCGCCGGGGCGGGAGGCATCACAGATACGCAGTATTTT.

CDR3 sequence (DNA): TGTGCCAGCAGCCCTTCAAGGGGTGTGGGGACTAATGAAAAACTGTTTTTT. Protein product: CASSPSRGVGTNEKLFF. V usage is TRBV3-1 (or the pseudogene TRBV3-2) and J usage is TRBJ1-4; a weak D match, TRBD1 (5 bases). Germline CDR1 is LGHDT and CDR2 is YNNKEL (reference sequence). Trimming took off 4 bases at V and 2 bases at J, with 17 bases between the two ends. The CDR3 length is 17 residues.

V usage is TRBV5-4 and J usage is TRBJ2-1; TRBD1 matches at 10 bases. After removal of 2 bases from V and 6 bases from J, the junction contained 8 bases not matched to a gene. The CDR3 has 16 residues. Germline V gene data show CDR1 as SGHNT and CDR2 as YYREEE (reference sequence). As DNA, the CDR3 is TGTGCCAGCAGCTTCTCCGGGACAGGGGTCTTCAATGAGCAGTTCTTC. Its translation is CASSFSGTGVFNEQFF.

This clone was seen only once. The rearrangement links TRBV19 to TRBJ1-3; possible D gene TRBD1, 6 bases. The CDR3 has 16 amino acids. Trimming removed 7 bases from V and 0 bases from J, with 16 bases in between. Germline loops: CDR1 LNHDA, CDR2 SQIVND (reference sequence). The CDR3, as DNA: TGTGCCAGTATGGGGGCCCGGTCAAACTCTGGAAACACCATATATTTT. The encoded protein is CASMGARSNSGNTIYF.

The CDR3 sequence: CASSVAGADTIYF. The CDR3, as DNA: TGTGCCAGCAGCGTAGCAGGGGCGGACACCATATATTTT. V gene TRBV9 combines with J gene TRBJ1-3; TRBD1 is a possible D gene (6 bases). CDR3 size: 13 residues. Germline values: CDR1 SGDLS, CDR2 YYNGEE. V lost 0 bases to trimming and J lost 8 bases, with 9 bases between them.

The V and J genes are TRBV24-1 and TRBJ1-5, with 8 bases identical to TRBD1. The CDR3 runs 17 residues. The germline CDR1 and CDR2 sequences are KGHDR and SFDVKD. With V trimmed by 4 bases and J by 1 base, 8 bases remained unmatched. Here the CDR3 DNA reads TGTGCCACCAGTGACCCGAACAGGGGGGACAGCAATCAGCCCCAGCATTTT. The encoded protein is CATSDPNRGDSNQPQHF.

V is TRBV19 and J is TRBJ2-6, with a tentative D call TRBD1 (6 bases). Germline values: CDR1 LNHDA, CDR2 SQIVND (reference sequence). The CDR3 length is 16 residues. V shed 5 bases and J shed 0 bases, with 11 bases lying between them. This chain's CDR3 is CASSARGGSGANVLTF. In DNA form, the CDR3 reads TGTGCCAGTAGTGCCCGAGGGGGCTCTGGGGCCAACGTCCTGACTTTC.

This rearrangement joins TRBV24-1 to TRBJ2-5, with a tentative D call TRBD2 (6 bases). The germline CDR1 and CDR2 sequences are KGHDR and SFDVKD. V was clipped by 4 bases and J by 3 bases, with 20 bases between them. The CDR3 has 17 amino acids. The CDR3 region has the DNA TGTGCCACCAGTGACCCCGGGAATCTCGGCGGGAAAGAGACCCAGTACTTC. It yields the protein CATSDPGNLGGKETQYF.

A few counts support this clone. The chain has TRBV6-5 and TRBJ2-5; tentatively, D is TRBD2 (5 bases). Deletions cut 6 bases from V and 5 bases from J, with 16 bases between. The CDR3 contains 14 residues. CDR1 is MNHEY and CDR2 is SVGAGI in the germline V gene. The CDR3 is CASSPIPGLETQYF. CDR3 in DNA: TGTGCCAGCAGCCCGATTCCGGGGTTGGAGACCCAGTACTTC.